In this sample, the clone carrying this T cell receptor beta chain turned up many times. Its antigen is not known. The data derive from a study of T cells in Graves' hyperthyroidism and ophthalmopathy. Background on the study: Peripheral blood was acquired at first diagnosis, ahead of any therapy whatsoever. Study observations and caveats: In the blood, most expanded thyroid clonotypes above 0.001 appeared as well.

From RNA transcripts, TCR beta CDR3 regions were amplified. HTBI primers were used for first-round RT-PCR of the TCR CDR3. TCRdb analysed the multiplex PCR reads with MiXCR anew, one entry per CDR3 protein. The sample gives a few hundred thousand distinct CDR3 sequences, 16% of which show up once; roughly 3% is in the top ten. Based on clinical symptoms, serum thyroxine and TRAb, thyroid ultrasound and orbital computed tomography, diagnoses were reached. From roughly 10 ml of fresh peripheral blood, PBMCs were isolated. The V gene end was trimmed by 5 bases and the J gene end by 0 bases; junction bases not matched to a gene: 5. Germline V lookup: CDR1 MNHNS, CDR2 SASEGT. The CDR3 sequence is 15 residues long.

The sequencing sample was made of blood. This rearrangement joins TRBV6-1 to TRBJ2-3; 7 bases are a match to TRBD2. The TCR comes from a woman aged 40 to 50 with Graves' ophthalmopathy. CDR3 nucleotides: TGTGCCAGCAGTTTTAGCGGGCAAAGCACAGATACGCAGTATTTT. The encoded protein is CASSFSGQSTDTQYF.